This T cell receptor (beta chain) originates from a study of blood T cell repertoires in COVID-19. Study context: T cells, B-cell-depleted T cells, or PBMCs supplied cDNA or gDNA.

Only in-frame clones appear in the TCRdb table, and some are missing; sequencing was by immunoSEQ multiplex PCR. Counted here are tens of thousands of clones, under 90% occurring once; the ten biggest clones make up 11%. Trimming removed 8 bases at V and 0 bases at J, with 17 bases between. Germline V gene lookup returns CDR1 LGHDT and CDR2 YNNKEL (reference sequence). The CDR3 length is 16 residues. Material for sequencing was peripheral blood. The chain joins TRBV3-1 (or the pseudogene TRBV3-2) to TRBJ1-3; D gene ambiguous. The clonotype was recovered from a man between 65 and 80 years old with active or convalescent COVID-19. CDR3 region: CASPRERRDSGNTIYF. The CDR3 DNA is TGTGCCAGCCCTCGAGAGAGGCGTGACTCTGGAAACACCATATATTTT.